Included here is one T cell receptor (beta chain) sequence, with context. Antigen unknown. The sample is drawn from a study of shared clonotypes between healthy human individuals. Study results and caveats: Generation probability values for non-shared clonotypes were lower than those for clonotypes shared by all four donors.

The CDR3 consists of 15 residues. Germline V CDR1 and CDR2: LNHDA, SQIVND (reference sequence). The germline V and J ends were trimmed by 3 bases and 4 bases, with 13 bases remaining between them. Libraries were prepared by immunoSEQ multiplex PCR; TCRdb keeps only in-frame clonotypes and omits some of them. Seen here are about 1 million clones, more than 60% observed once, and the top ten hold about 1.5%. This sequence joins TRBV19 and TRBJ1-5, with D possibly being TRBD1 (5 bases). The sample was memory CD4+ T cells sorted from blood. Described subset: CD45RA-negative fraction. The sequence derives from a man aged 18 to 30 in good health. The CDR3 DNA sequence: TGTGCCAGTAGTATGGGGGAGGGGAGGAATCAGCCCCAGCATTTT. Translated, it gives CASSMGEGRNQPQHF.